This T cell receptor beta chain was identified in a study of blood T cell repertoires in COVID-19. At the level of the study: There were acute and convalescent COVID-19 samples, and they came from the United States, Italy and Spain. PBMCs, B-cell-depleted T cells, or T cells provided the cDNA or gDNA that made up the material.

The length of the CDR3 is 13 residues. Germline V gene data show CDR1 as SNHLY and CDR2 as FYNNEI. V trimming: 10 bases; J trimming: 6 bases; junction bases outside the gene matches: 5. The authors' processing: Nucleated cell number was recorded as an estimate derived from reference gene primer amplification. The table came from immunoSEQ multiplex PCR; TCRdb's copy has only in-frame clones and leaves some out. V and J calls plus clone size are reproduced from that table; the DNA served to infer D and trimming. Among just under 75,000 clones listed, around four fifths were seen once. The clonotype comes from a man at least 80 years old with active or convalescent COVID-19. The chain joins TRBV2 to TRBJ1-6; TRBD1 agrees at 8 bases. The sequenced sample consisted of peripheral blood. CDR3 DNA sequence: TGTGCCAACCGACAGGGGCTTAATTCACCCCTCCACTTT. Translation gives CANRQGLNSPLHF.